This T cell receptor beta chain emerged from a study of Ad26.COV2.S vaccination and SARS-CoV-2 variants. Looking at the study overall: Dosing was one shot or two shots 56 days apart.

Profiling relied on immunoSEQ multiplex PCR, and the TCRdb table lists in-frame clones only, not all of them. The profile shows some 330,000 clones, about nine tenths of them singletons. This clone has only one observation. The junction had 6 bases not matched to a gene; V was cut back by 2 bases and J by 4 bases. From germline, CDR1 is MDHEN and CDR2 SYDVKM. The CDR3 contains 15 residues. Treatment meaning: about 20 received Ad26.COV2.S at low or high dose, single or two shots; about 5 received placebo; per-sample allocation not given. Day 63 after the first vaccine or placebo injection was the time point for sampling.

This chain connects TRBV28 to TRBJ1-1; 8 bases map to TRBD1. The receptor's source is a person aged 18-60 years who received the Ad26.COV2.S COVID-19 vaccine or a placebo. This sample comprised peripheral blood, obtained in a trial of Ad26.COV2.S vaccine versus placebo. The CDR3 reads CASSLQGAESTEAFF. The CDR3, as DNA: TGTGCCAGCAGTTTACAGGGGGCCGAGAGCACTGAAGCTTTCTTT.